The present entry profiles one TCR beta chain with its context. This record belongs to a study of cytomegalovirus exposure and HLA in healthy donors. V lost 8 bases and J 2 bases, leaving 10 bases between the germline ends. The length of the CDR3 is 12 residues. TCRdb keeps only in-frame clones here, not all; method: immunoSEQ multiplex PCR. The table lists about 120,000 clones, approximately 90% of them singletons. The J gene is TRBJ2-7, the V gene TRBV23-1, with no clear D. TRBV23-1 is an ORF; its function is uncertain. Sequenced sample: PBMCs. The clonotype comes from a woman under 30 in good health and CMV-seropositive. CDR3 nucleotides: TGCGCCAGCCAAGCAACTACCTACGAGCAGTACTTC. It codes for CASQATTYEQYF.